A selection of T cell receptor beta chains follows, all from one sample in a study of shared clonotypes between healthy human individuals. Measured with immunoSEQ multiplex PCR; TCRdb has only the in-frame clones, and not every one. The table has over 750,000 clones, approximately 97% seen once. Specimen: naive CD8+ T cells sorted from blood. All receptors come from a man younger than 45 in good health. CDR3s leave out the opening cysteine and the closing phenylalanine or tryptophan.

j_call | v_call | cdr3_length | cdr3_aa
TRBJ2-7 | TRBV10-1 | 11 | ASSEDVSYEQY
TRBJ2-7 | TRBV29-1 | 13 | SVGGLPPDFYEQY
TRBJ2-2 | TRBV7-7 | 14 | ASSQGLAGVTGELF
TRBJ2-2 | TRBV19 | 11 | ASSILVAGELF
TRBJ2-7 | TRBV7-2 | 11 | ASRGSDGYEQY
TRBJ2-7 | TRBV7-6 | 11 | ASSLAVGDEQY
TRBJ2-3 | TRBV27 | 14 | ASSPRTGGFTDTQY
TRBJ2-7 | TRBV7-9 | 11 | ASSPALTYEQY
TRBJ2-7 | TRBV7-8 | 14 | ASSLPQDFSTYEQY
TRBJ2-7 | TRBV4-1 | 12 | ASSQVEGTGEQY
TRBJ2-1 | TRBV7-9 | 11 | ASSQGLYNEQF
TRBJ1-1 | TRBV2 | 10 | ASSLENTEAF
TRBJ2-3 | TRBV27 | 11 | ASRGLGTDTQY
TRBJ2-5 | TRBV7-9 | 11 | ASSLTYQETQY
TRBJ2-3 | TRBV5-5 | 14 | ASSLVRESSTDTQY
TRBJ2-1 | TRBV27 | 14 | ASSSVGQVEGNEQF
TRBJ2-7 | TRBV4-3 | 14 | ASSQDQGPTSYEQY